The present entry profiles one T cell receptor (beta chain) with its context. This clone has just a few counts. Its recognized antigen is unknown. There are no base qualities to consult, and no much larger clone falls within one base. This record belongs to a study of T cells after somatic rescue of genetic block (TCRdb year 2020). Notes on the research overall: What the study looked at was long-term robustness, specifically in a T-cell system that came about through somatic rescue of a genetic block in T-cell development.

The library relied on the immunoSEQ multiplex PCR assay. TCRdb took over this immuneACCESS table, retaining in-frame rearrangements with V and J assigned. Such tables are incomplete; in checked studies, under half of the missing clones stem from an unresolved V gene, and the remainder is unexplained. This sample lists 67,000 or so clones; roughly 88% were detected once. 2.8% of the sample lies in the top ten. CDR1 and CDR2 were assigned from the germline V gene as MNHEY and SVGAGI. A distance of 11 bases separates the germline ends of V and J, which lose 2 bases and 0 bases respectively. The CDR3 starts with the cysteine, ends with the phenylalanine, and has 16 residues. Only the CDR3 DNA stays, 48 bases, in frame from base 1.

Source material: peripheral blood mononuclear cells (PBMCs). The receptor was derived from a man between 25 and 39 years old. The V and J segments used are TRBV6-5 and TRBJ1-3; the D gene identity is not certain. The encoded CDR3 is CASSYKAGYSGNTIYF. In nucleotides, the sequence is TGTGCCAGCAGTTACAAGGCAGGTTACTCTGGAAACACCATATATTTT.